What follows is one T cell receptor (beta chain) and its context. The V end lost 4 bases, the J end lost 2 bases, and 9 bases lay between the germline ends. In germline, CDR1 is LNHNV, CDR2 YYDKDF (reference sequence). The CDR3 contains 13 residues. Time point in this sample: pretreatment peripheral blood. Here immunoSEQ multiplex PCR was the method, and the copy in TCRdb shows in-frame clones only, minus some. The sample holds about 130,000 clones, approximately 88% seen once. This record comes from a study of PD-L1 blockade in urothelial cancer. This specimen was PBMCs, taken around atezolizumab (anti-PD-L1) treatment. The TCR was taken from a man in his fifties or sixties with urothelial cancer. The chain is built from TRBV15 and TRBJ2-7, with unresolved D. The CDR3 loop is CATSTTPTYEQYF. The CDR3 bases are TGTGCCACCAGCACGACACCCACCTACGAGCAGTACTTC.